The 19 T cell receptor beta chains below all came from one sample that was sequenced in a study of graft-versus-host responses after intestinal transplantation. Lamina propria and intraepithelial lymphocytes were released by processing graft tissue. Measured with immunoSEQ multiplex PCR; TCRdb has only the in-frame clones, and not every one. This sample carries 15,000 to 20,000 clones, approximately 80% of them seen once, and the ten largest clones take roughly 3.8%. The material was ileum tissue, obtained just under 600 days after intestinal transplantation. The source of these receptors is a human patient who received an intestinal transplant, so some T cells may come from the graft donor.

This clone was found once. V usage is TRBV6-5 and J usage is TRBJ2-7; D gene uncertain. There are 14 residues in the CDR3. Trimming stripped 7 bases from V and 3 bases from J, with 16 bases between. Germline values: CDR1 MNHEY, CDR2 SVGAGI. The CDR3 sequence: CASTRSYRGYEQYF. The DNA of the CDR3 is TGTGCCAGCACCCGGTCCTATAGAGGCTACGAGCAGTACTTC.

The chain combines TRBV6-1 with TRBJ2-2; TRBD2 matches at 7 bases. With 6 bases clipped from V and 0 bases from J, the junction kept 1 base outside the gene matches. CDR1 is MNHNS, CDR2 SASEGT, per germline. There are 14 residues in the CDR3. The CDR3: CASRLAANTGELFF. The DNA for the CDR3 is TGTGCCAGCAGGCTAGCGGCGAACACCGGGGAGCTGTTTTTT.

The chain uses TRBV6-1 and TRBJ2-1; D unresolved. CDR1 and CDR2 from the germline V gene are MNHNS and SASEGT. This CDR3 has 17 amino acids. Trimming left V 1 base short and J 4 bases short, with 17 bases between. This CDR3 reads CASSEVWTKSFYNEQFF. The DNA of the CDR3 is TGTGCCAGCAGTGAAGTGTGGACGAAATCCTTTTACAATGAGCAGTTCTTC.

The rearrangement joins TRBV7-9 to TRBJ1-2; the D gene is possibly TRBD1 (5 bases). This CDR3 region has 14 residues. From germline, CDR1 is SEHNR and CDR2 FQNEAQ (reference sequence). V gave up 6 bases and J gave up 0 bases, with 11 bases separating them. CDR3 bases: TGTGCCAGCAGTTCGACAGTAGCTAACTATGGCTACACCTTC. Translation gives CASSSTVANYGYTF.

The chain has TRBV7-9 and TRBJ2-5; D is uncertain. The last part of the DNA fits TRBJ2-7 better; the J call may be wrong. The CDR3 consists of 14 residues. CDR1 and CDR2 from the germline V gene are SEHNR and FQNEAQ (reference sequence). Written as DNA, the CDR3 is TGTGCCAGCAGCTTTGACAAAAGCTCCTACGAGCAGTACTTC. The encoded protein is CASSFDKSSYEQYF.

The chain joins TRBV4-1 to TRBJ1-4, with unresolved D. The CDR3 is 15 amino acids. Germline CDR1 reads MGHRA; CDR2 reads YSYEKL. With 2 bases removed from V and 6 bases from J, the gap between germline ends came to 13 bases. This CDR3 reads CASSQLQIVDEKLFF. The DNA of the CDR3 is TGCGCCAGCAGCCAATTGCAAATAGTGGATGAAAAACTGTTTTTT.

This chain connects TRBV7-8 to TRBJ1-2; D remains ambiguous. This CDR3 contains 14 residues. V lost 4 bases and J lost 4, with 13 bases in between. CDR1 and CDR2 from the germline V gene are SGHVS and FQNEAQ. The CDR3: CASSSSRVGYGYTF. The CDR3 DNA reads as TGTGCCAGCAGCTCCTCGAGAGTGGGCTATGGCTACACCTTC.

V gene TRBV6-6 combines with J gene TRBJ1-6, with a weak D call TRBD1 (6 bases). Per germline, CDR1 MNHNY and CDR2 SVGAGI (reference sequence). Trimming pared 2 bases from V and 10 bases from J, leaving 9 bases between. This CDR3 contains 13 residues. The chain's CDR3 is CASSYTGRSPLHF. CDR3 bases: TGTGCCAGCAGTTACACAGGGCGGTCACCCCTCCACTTT.

The J gene is TRBJ1-5, the V gene TRBV6-1, with TRBD1 matching over 8 bases. The junction had 3 bases not matched to a gene; V was cut back by 6 bases and J by 2 bases. The CDR3 is made up of 14 amino acids. Per the germline V gene, CDR1 is MNHNS and CDR2 is SASEGT. The CDR3 protein is CASSRTGRNQPQHF. The CDR3 DNA is TGTGCCAGCAGCCGGACAGGGCGCAATCAGCCCCAGCATTTT.

The table lists this clone with a few counts. The chain employs TRBV7-9 and TRBJ1-3; D call uncertain. The V end was cut by 5 bases, the J end by 0 bases, with 8 bases between. There are 14 residues in the CDR3. Germline values: CDR1 SEHNR, CDR2 FQNEAQ (reference sequence). CDR3 nucleotide sequence: TGTGCCAGCAGCATTACGAGCTCTGGAAACACCATATATTTT. It specifies CASSITSSGNTIYF.

This clone has just a few counts. The CDR3 nucleotides read TGTGCCAGCCGGACAGGGCTTCATAGCAATCAGCCCCAGCATTTT. It yields the protein CASRTGLHSNQPQHF. The genes are TRBV19 and TRBJ1-5; TRBD1 matches 8 bases. Germline V CDR1 and CDR2: LNHDA, SQIVND (reference sequence). This CDR3 is 15 amino acids long. V gave up 9 bases and J gave up 0 bases; unmatched junction bases: 7.

This chain joins TRBV18 and TRBJ1-2; no definite D call. The CDR3 consists of 13 residues. Germline loops: CDR1 KGHSH, CDR2 LQKENI. Trimming stripped 2 bases from V and 8 bases from J, with 12 bases between. As DNA, the CDR3 is TGTGCCAGCTCACCATCTTTAGTCGAGGGCTACACCTTC. This sequence encodes CASSPSLVEGYTF.

This clone was detected once. The CDR3 DNA is TGCGCCAGCAGCCTCGCCGGGACAGGGAAGGGGGAGACCCAGTACTTC. Its protein is CASSLAGTGKGETQYF. This chain links TRBV5-1 with TRBJ2-5, with TRBD1 identical over 9 bases. The trim removed 4 bases at V and 5 bases at J, leaving 12 bases unmatched. The CDR3 contains 16 residues. From germline, CDR1 is SGHRS and CDR2 YFSETQ.

The genes are TRBV28 and TRBJ2-4; TRBD1 is a possible D gene (6 bases). CDR1 MDHEN and CDR2 SYDVKM come from the germline V gene. The CDR3 totals 12 residues. Trimming left V 10 bases short and J 5 bases short, with 12 bases between. CDR3 region: CATTYRENIQYF. In nucleotides, the CDR3 is TGTGCCACCACTTACAGGGAAAACATTCAGTACTTC.

The chain joins TRBV9 to TRBJ2-1; unclear D gene. CDR1 and CDR2 from the germline V gene are SGDLS and YYNGEE. The CDR3 is 12 residues long. Trimming stripped 3 bases from V and 12 bases from J, with 13 bases between. The CDR3 sequence is CASSEYTGGQFF. The CDR3 DNA reads as TGTGCCAGCAGCGAGTACACGGGCGGGCAGTTCTTC.

In its sample, this clone was seen a few times. The chain uses TRBV6-1 and TRBJ2-7, with D hard to call. Germline V CDR1 and CDR2: MNHNS, SASEGT. V was shortened by 6 bases and J by 0 bases, with 15 bases between the two germline ends. The CDR3 has 15 amino acids. CDR3 residues: CASSPYPKPSYEQYF. The CDR3 nucleotides are TGTGCCAGCAGCCCATATCCAAAGCCCTCCTACGAGCAGTACTTC.

This chain connects TRBV7-2 to TRBJ1-2; D remains unclear. The CDR3 runs 14 residues. Trimming removed 1 base from V and 7 bases from J, with 13 bases in between. CDR1 SGHTA and CDR2 FQGNSA come from the germline V gene. The CDR3 loop is CASSLVAILGGYTF. CDR3 nucleotide sequence: TGTGCCAGCAGCTTAGTGGCAATTCTTGGTGGCTACACCTTC.

The chain couples TRBV10-2 to TRBJ1-2; D is ambiguous. With 4 bases removed from V and 1 base from J, the gap between germline ends came to 10 bases. Germline CDR1 WSHSY, CDR2 SAAADI. The CDR3 sequence is 14 residues long. The CDR3 bases are TGCGCCAGCAGTGCAAGCAGGTTTAACTATGGCTACACCTTC. Translated, it gives CASSASRFNYGYTF.

This clone was counted a single time. The chain combines TRBV6-1 with TRBJ1-4; no clear D. This CDR3 spans 12 amino acids. Germline V gene data show CDR1 as MNHNS and CDR2 as SASEGT. Trimming shortened V by 6 bases and J by 10 bases, and 12 bases separated the two germline ends. In DNA, the CDR3 is TGTGCCAGCAGAGAGCCACTAGGAAAACTGTTTTTT. This translates into CASREPLGKLFF.